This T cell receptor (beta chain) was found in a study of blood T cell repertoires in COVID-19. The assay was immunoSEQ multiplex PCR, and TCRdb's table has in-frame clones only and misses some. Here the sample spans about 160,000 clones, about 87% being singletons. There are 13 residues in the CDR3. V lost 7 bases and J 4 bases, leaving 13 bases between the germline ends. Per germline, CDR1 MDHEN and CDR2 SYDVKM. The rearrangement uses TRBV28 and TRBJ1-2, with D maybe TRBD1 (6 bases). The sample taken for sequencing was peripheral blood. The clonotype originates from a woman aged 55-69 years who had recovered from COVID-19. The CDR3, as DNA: TGTGCCAGCACCCCTGGACAGTTCTATGGCTACACCTTC. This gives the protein CASTPGQFYGYTF.